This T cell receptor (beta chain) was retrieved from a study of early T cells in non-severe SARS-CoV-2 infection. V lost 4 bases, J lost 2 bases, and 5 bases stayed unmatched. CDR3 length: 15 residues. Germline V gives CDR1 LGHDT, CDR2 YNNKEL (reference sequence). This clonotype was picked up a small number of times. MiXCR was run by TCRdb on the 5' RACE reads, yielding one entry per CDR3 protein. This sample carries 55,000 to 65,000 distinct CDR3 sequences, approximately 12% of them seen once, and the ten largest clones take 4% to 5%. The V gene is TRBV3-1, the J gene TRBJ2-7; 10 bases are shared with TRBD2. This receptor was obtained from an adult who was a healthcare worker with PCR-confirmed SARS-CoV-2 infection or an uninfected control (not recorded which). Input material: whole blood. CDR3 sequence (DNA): TGTGCCAGCAGCCTCGTAGCGGGAGGCCCCTACGAGCAGTACTTC. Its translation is CASSLVAGGPYEQYF.